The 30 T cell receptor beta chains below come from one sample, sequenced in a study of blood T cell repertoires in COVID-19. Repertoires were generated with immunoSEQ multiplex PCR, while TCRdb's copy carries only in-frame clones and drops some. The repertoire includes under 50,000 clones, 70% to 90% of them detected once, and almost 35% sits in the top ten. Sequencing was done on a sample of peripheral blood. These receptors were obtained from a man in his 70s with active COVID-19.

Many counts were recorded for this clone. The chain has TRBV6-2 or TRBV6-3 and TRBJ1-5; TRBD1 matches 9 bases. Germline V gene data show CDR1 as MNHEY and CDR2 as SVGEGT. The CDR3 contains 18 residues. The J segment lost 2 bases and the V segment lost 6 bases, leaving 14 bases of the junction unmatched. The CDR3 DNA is TGTGCCAGCAGCCGAGTCCCCGGGACAGGGTCTCGCAATCAGCCCCAGCATTTT. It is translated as CASSRVPGTGSRNQPQHF.

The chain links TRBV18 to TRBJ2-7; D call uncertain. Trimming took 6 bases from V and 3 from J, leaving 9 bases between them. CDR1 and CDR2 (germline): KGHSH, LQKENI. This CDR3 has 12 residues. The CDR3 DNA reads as TGTGCCAGCTCCTCCTATGGCTACGAGCAGTACTTC. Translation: CASSSYGYEQYF.

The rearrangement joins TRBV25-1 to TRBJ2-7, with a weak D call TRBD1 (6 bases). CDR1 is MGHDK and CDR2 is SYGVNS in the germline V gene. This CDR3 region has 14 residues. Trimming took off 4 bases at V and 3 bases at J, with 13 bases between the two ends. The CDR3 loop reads CASSATGIDYEQYF. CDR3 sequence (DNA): TGTGCCAGCAGTGCCACAGGGATAGACTACGAGCAGTACTTC.

The DNA of the CDR3 is TGTGCCAGCAGCTTAGCTGGCTTAAACTATGGCTACACCTTC. It is translated as CASSLAGLNYGYTF. The J gene is TRBJ1-2, the V gene TRBV7-6; no firm D call. Trimming cost V 0 bases and J 2 bases, with 7 bases left between them. The V gene's germline CDR1 is SGHVS and CDR2 FNYEAQ. This CDR3 region has 14 residues.

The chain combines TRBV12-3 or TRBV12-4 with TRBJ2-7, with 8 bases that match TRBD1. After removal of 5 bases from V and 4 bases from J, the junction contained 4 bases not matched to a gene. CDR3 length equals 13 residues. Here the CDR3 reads CASSGQGRYEQYF. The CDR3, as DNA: TGTGCCAGCAGTGGACAGGGTAGATACGAGCAGTACTTC.

The CDR3 DNA sequence: TGTGCCAGCAGCTTAGATGCGGGTTCTAATGAAAAACTGTTTTTT. Its protein product is CASSLDAGSNEKLFF. This chain joins TRBV7-9 and TRBJ1-4, with D unresolved. The V end lost 1 base, the J end lost 3 bases, and 9 bases lay between the germline ends. Germline V gives CDR1 SEHNR, CDR2 FQNEAQ (reference sequence). The CDR3 is made up of 15 amino acids. The full variable domain, rest sourced from reference TRBV7-9 and TRBJ1-4, is DTGVSQNPRHKITKRGQNVTFRCDPISEHNRLYWYRQTLGQGPEFLTYFQNEAQLEKSRLLSDRFSAERPKGSFSTLEIQRTEQGDSAMYLCASSLDAGSNEKLFFGSGTQLSVL.

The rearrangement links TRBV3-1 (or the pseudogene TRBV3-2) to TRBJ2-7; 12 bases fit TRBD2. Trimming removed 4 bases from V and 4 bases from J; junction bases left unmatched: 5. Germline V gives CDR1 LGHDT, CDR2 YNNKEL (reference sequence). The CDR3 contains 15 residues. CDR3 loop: CASSLLAGGMYEQYF. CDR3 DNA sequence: TGTGCCAGCAGCCTCCTAGCGGGGGGGATGTACGAGCAGTACTTC.

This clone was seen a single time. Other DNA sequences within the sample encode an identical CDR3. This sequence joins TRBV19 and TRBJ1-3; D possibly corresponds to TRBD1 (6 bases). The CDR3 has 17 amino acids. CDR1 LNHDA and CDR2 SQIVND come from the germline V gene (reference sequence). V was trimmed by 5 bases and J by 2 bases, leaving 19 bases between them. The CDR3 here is CASSSLPGQGTGNTIYF. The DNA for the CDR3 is TGTGCCAGTAGTTCGCTCCCGGGGCAGGGGACTGGAAACACCATATATTTT.

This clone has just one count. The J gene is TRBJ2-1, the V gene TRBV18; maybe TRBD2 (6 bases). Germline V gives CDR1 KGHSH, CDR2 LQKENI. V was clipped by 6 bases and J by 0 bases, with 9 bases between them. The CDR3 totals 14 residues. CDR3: CASSRGSSYNEQFF. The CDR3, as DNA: TGTGCCAGCTCCCGGGGGAGCTCCTACAATGAGCAGTTCTTC.

CDR3 nucleotide sequence: TGTGCCAGCAGTTTTTCCCCGGGACAGGGGTGGAATGAGCAGTTCTTC. Translated: CASSFSPGQGWNEQFF. The chain recombines TRBV28 with TRBJ2-1, with 10 bases identical to TRBD1. CDR3 length equals 16 residues. J gave up 7 bases and V 3 bases, and 9 bases lay outside the gene matches. CDR1 is MDHEN and CDR2 is SYDVKM in the germline V gene.

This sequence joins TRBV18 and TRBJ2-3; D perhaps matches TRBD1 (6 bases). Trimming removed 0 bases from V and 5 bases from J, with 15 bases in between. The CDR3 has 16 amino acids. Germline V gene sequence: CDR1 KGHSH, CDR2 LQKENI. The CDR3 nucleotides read TGTGCCAGCTCACCACCGCTGAATCAGGGGAAAGATACGCAGTATTTT. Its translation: CASSPPLNQGKDTQYF. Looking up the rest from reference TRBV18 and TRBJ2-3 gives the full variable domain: NAGVMQNPRHLVRRRGQEARLRCSPMKGHSHVYWYRQLPEEGLKFMVYLQKENIIDESGMPKERFSAEFPKEGPSILRIQQVVRGDSAAYFCASSPPLNQGKDTQYFGPGTRLTVL.

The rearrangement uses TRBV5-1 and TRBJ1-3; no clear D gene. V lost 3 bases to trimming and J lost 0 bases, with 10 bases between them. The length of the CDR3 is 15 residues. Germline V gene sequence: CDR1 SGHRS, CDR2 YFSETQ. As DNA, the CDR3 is TGCGCCAGCAGCTCATCCCCGGTCTCTGGAAACACCATATATTTT. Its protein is CASSSSPVSGNTIYF.

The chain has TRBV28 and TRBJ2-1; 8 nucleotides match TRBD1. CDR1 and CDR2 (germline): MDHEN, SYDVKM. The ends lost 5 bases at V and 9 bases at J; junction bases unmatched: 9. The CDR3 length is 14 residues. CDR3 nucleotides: TGTGCCAGCAGTGTAGGACAGGGAGTGGGTGAGCAGTTCTTC. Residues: CASSVGQGVGEQFF.

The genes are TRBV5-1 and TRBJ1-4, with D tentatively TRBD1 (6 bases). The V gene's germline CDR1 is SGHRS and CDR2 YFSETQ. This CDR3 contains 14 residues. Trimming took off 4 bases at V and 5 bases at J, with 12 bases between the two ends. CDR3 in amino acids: CASSQDSSNEKLFF. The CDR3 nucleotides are TGCGCCAGCAGCCAGGACAGCTCGAATGAAAAACTGTTTTTT.

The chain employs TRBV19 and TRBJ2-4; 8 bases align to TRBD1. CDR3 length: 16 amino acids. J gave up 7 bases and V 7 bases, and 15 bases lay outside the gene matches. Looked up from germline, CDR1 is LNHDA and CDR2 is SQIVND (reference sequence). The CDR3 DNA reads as TGTGCCAGTATGGGGACAGGTGCCAAGGTCTCCAACATTCAGTACTTC. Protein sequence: CASMGTGAKVSNIQYF.

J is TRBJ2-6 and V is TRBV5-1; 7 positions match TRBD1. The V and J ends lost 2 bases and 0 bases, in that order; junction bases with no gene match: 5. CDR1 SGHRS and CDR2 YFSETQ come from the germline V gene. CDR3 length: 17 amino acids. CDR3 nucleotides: TGCGCCAGCAGCTTACCCGGGACAGTCTCTGGGGCCAACGTCCTGACTTTC. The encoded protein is CASSLPGTVSGANVLTF. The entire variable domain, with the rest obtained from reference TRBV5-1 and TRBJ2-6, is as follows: KAGVTQTPRYLIKTRGQQVTLSCSPISGHRSVSWYQQTPGQGLQFLFEYFSETQRNKGNFPGRFSGRQFSNSRSEMNVSTLELGDSALYLCASSLPGTVSGANVLTFGAGSRLTVL.

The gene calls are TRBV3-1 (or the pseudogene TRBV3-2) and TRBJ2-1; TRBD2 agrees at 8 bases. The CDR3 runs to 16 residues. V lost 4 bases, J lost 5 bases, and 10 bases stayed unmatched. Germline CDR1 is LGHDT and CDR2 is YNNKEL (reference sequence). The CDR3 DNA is TGTGCCAGCAGCCCACGGGCGGGAGGAGAGGACAATGAGCAGTTCTTC. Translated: CASSPRAGGEDNEQFF.

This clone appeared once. The CDR3 is CASSQAPGSYGYTF. CDR3 DNA: TGCGCCAGCAGCCAAGCTCCAGGCTCCTATGGCTACACCTTC. This sequence joins TRBV4-3 and TRBJ1-2, with D unresolved. The ends were cut back, 1 base at V and 4 bases at J, with 10 bases in the middle. The CDR3 has 14 amino acids. Per germline, CDR1 LGHNA and CDR2 YSLEER.

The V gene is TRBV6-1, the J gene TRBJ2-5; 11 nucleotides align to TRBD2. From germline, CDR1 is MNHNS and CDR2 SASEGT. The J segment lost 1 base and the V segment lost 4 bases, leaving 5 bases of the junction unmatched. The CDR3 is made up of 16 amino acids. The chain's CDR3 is CASSAGLAGGQETQYF. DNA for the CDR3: TGTGCCAGCAGTGCGGGGCTAGCGGGAGGCCAAGAGACCCAGTACTTC.

The chain's CDR3 is CASSFRGRDNSPLHF. The CDR3 region has the DNA TGTGCCAGCAGCTTTCGGGGTAGGGATAATTCACCCCTCCACTTT. The chain combines TRBV7-8 with TRBJ1-6; D remains unclear. The CDR3 extends over 15 amino acids. CDR1 is SGHVS and CDR2 is FQNEAQ in the germline V gene. V gave up 3 bases and J gave up 5 bases, with 11 bases separating them.

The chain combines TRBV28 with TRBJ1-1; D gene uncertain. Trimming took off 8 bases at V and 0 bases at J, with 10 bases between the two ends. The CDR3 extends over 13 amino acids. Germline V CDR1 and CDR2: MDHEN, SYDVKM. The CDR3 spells CASRPVMNTEAFF. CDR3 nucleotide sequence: TGTGCCAGCCGTCCAGTTATGAACACTGAAGCTTTCTTT.

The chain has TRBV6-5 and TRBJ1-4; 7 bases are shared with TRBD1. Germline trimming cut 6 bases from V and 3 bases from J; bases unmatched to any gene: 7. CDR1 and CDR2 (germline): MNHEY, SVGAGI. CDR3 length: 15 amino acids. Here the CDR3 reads CASRRTGAPNEKLFF. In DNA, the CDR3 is TGTGCCAGCAGACGAACAGGGGCACCTAATGAAAAACTGTTTTTT.

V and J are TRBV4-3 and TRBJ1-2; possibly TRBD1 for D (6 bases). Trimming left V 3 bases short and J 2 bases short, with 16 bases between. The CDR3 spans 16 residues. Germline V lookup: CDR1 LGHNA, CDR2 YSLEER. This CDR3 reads CASSQSDRRSNYGYTF. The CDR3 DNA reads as TGCGCCAGCAGCCAGTCAGACAGGCGATCGAACTATGGCTACACCTTC.

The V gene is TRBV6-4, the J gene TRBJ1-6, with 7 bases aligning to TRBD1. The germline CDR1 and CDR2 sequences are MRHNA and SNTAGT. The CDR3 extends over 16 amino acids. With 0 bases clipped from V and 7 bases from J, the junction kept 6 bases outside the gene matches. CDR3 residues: CASSDSLQGRNSPLHF. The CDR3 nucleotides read TGTGCCAGCAGTGACTCGTTACAGGGGCGGAATTCACCCCTCCACTTT.

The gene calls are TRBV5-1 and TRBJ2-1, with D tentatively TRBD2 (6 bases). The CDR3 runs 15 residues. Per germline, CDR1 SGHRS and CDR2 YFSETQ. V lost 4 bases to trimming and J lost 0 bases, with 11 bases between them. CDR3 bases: TGCGCCAGCAGCCCTACGGGAGTCTCCTACAATGAGCAGTTCTTC. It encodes CASSPTGVSYNEQFF. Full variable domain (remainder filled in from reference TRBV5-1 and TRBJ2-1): KAGVTQTPRYLIKTRGQQVTLSCSPISGHRSVSWYQQTPGQGLQFLFEYFSETQRNKGNFPGRFSGRQFSNSRSEMNVSTLELGDSALYLCASSPTGVSYNEQFFGPGTRLTVL.

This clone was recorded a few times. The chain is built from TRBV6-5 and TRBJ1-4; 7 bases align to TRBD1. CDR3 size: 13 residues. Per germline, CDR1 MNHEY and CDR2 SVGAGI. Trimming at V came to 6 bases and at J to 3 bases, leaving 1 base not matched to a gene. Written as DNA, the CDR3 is TGTGCCAGCAGCAGGGGGTCTAATGAAAAACTGTTTTTT. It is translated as CASSRGSNEKLFF.

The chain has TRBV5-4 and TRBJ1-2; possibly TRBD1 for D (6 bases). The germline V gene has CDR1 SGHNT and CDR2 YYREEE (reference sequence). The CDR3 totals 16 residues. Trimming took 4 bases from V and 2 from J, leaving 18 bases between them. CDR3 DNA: TGTGCCAGCAGCCCGGGGGGGGCAGGGAACAACTATGGCTACACCTTC. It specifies CASSPGGAGNNYGYTF. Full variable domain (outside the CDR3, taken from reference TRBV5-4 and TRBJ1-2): ETGVTQSPTHLIKTRGQQVTLRCSSQSGHNTVSWYQQALGQGPQFIFQYYREEENGRGNFPPRFSGLQFPNYSSELNVNALELDDSALYLCASSPGGAGNNYGYTFGSGTRLTVV.

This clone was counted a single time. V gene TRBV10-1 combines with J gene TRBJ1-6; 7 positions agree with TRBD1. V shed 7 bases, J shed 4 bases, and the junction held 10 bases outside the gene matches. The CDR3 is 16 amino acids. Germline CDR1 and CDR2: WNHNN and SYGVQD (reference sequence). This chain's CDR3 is CASTPQGTFYNSPLHF. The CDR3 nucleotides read TGCGCCAGCACCCCACAGGGGACGTTTTATAATTCACCCCTCCACTTT.

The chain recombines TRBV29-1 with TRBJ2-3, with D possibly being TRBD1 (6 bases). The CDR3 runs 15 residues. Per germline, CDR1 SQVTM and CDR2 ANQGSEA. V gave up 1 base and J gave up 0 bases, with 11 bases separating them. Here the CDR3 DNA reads TGCAGCGTTGAAGTCAGGGGAACTAGCACAGATACGCAGTATTTT. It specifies CSVEVRGTSTDTQYF.

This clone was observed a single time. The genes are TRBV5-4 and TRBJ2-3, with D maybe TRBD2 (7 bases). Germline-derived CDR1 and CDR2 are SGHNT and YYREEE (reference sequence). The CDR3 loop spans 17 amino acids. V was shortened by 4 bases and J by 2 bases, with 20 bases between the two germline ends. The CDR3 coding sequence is TGTGCCAGCAGCCCGATCGGGACGGGGGGACACACAGATACGCAGTATTTT. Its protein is CASSPIGTGGHTDTQYF.